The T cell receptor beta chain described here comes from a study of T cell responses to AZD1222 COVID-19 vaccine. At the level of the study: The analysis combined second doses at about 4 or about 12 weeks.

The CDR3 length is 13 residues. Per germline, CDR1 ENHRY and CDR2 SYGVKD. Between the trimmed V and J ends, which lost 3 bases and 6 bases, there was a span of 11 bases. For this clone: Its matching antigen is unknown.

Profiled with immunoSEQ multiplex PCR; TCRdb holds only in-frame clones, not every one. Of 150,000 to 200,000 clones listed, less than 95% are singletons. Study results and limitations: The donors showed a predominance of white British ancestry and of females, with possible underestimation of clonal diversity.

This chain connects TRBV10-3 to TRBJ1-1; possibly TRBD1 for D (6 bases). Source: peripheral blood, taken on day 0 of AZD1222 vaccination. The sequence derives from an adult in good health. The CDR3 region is CAISERGLSEAFF. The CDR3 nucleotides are TGTGCCATCAGTGAACGGGGGCTGTCTGAAGCTTTCTTT.